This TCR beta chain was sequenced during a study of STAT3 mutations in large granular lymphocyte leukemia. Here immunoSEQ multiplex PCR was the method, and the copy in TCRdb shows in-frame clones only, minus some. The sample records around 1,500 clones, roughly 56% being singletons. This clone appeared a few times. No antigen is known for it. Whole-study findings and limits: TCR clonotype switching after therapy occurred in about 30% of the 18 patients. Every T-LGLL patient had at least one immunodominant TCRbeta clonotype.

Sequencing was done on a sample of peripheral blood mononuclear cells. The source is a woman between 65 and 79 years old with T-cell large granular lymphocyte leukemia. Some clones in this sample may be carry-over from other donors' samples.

CDR3 loop: CASSDSQPQHF. CDR3 DNA sequence: TGTGCCAGCAGTGATAGCCAGCCCCAGCATTTT. The chain is built from TRBV2 and TRBJ1-5; no definite D call. The germline V gene has CDR1 SNHLY and CDR2 FYNNEI. This CDR3 is built from 11 residues. The V end was cut by 3 bases, the J end by 7 bases, with 4 bases between.